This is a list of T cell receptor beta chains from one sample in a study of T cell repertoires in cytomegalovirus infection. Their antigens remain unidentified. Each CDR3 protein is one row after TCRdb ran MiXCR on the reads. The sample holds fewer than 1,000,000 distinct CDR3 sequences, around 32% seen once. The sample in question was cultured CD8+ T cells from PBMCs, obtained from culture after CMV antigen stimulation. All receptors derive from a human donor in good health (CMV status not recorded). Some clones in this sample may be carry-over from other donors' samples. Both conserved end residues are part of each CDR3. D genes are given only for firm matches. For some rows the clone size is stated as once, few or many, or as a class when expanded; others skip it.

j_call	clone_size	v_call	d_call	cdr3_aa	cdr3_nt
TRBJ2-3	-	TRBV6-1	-	CASRGGPADTQYF	TGTGCCTCTAGGGGGGGCCCCGCGGATACGCAGTATTTT
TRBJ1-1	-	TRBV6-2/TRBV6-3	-	CASIGGVKAFF	TGTGCCAGCATAGGGGGAGTAAAAGCTTTCTTT
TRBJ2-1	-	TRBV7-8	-	CASSPLPRGAPYNEQFF	TGTGCCAGCAGCCCACTGCCCCGGGGGGCACCCTACAATGAGCAGTTCTTC
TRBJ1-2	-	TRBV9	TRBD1	CASSAQGARGYTF	TGTGCCAGCAGCGCACAGGGGGCGCGCGGCTACACCTTC
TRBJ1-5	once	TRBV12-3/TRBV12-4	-	CASRGAGDDIGNQPQHF	TGTGCCAGCAGGGGAGCGGGGGACGATATTGGCAATCAGCCCCAGCATTTT
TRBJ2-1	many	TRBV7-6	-	CASSFGQRDYNEQFF	TGTGCCAGCAGCTTCGGACAGAGAGATTACAATGAGCAGTTCTTC
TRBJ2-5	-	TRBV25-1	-	CASSESQGETQYF	TGTGCCAGCAGTGAATCACAAGGGGAGACCCAGTACTTC
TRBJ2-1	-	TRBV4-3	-	CASSQKDTSYNEQFF	TGCGCCAGCAGCCAAAAGGACACATCCTACAATGAGCAGTTCTTC
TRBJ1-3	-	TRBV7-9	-	CASSRPEGPDTIYF	TGTGCCAGCAGCCGTCCGGAGGGTCCAGACACCATATATTTT
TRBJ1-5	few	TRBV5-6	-	CASSSQTGTVGMGNQPQHF	TGTGCCAGCAGCTCACAAACCGGGACTGTCGGGATGGGCAATCAGCCCCAGCATTTT
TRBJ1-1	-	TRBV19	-	CASSPFAQGIENTEAFF	TGTGCCAGTAGTCCTTTTGCTCAGGGGATAGAAAACACTGAAGCTTTCTTT
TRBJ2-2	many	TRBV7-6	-	CASSPGLSNTGELFF	TGTGCCAGCAGCCCGGGGCTGTCGAACACCGGGGAGCTGTTTTTT
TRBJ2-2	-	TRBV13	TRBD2	CASSPDGTSGGNTGELFF	TGTGCCAGCAGCCCCGACGGGACTAGCGGGGGAAACACCGGGGAGCTGTTTTTT
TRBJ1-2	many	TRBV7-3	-	CASSLNGGNGYTF	TGTGCCAGCAGCTTAAACGGCGGGAATGGCTACACCTTC
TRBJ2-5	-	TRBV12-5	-	CASGASGAEGETQYF	TGTGCTAGTGGAGCCTCAGGGGCGGAGGGGGAGACCCAGTACTTC
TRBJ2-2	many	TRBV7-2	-	CASSSGHMNTGELFF	TGTGCCAGCAGCTCGGGACATATGAACACCGGGGAGCTGTTTTTT
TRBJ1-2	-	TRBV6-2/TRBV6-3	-	CASSAGLGRYGYTF	TGTGCCAGCAGCGCGGGACTTGGTCGGTATGGCTACACCTTC
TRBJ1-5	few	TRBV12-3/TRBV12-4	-	CASSASGGMQPQHF	TGTGCCAGCAGTGCCTCCGGGGGGATGCAGCCCCAGCATTTT
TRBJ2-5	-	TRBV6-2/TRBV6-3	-	CASSQGLTETQYF	TGTGCCAGCAGCCAGGGACTTACGGAGACCCAGTACTTC
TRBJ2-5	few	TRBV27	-	CASSLLGSQETQYF	TGTGCCAGCAGCCTACTAGGGAGCCAAGAGACCCAGTACTTC
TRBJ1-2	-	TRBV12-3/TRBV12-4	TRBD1	CASSLDRNFGYGYTF	TGTGCCAGCAGTTTGGACAGGAACTTCGGCTATGGCTACACCTTC
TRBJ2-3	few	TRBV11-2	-	CASSLVYIASTDTQYF	TGTGCCAGCAGCTTAGTTTACATTGCTAGCACAGATACGCAGTATTTT
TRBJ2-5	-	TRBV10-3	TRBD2	CAISASGQETQYF	TGTGCCATCAGTGCTAGCGGCCAAGAGACCCAGTACTTC
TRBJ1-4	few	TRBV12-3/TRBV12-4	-	CASRRGPGANEKLFF	TGTGCCAGCAGACGGGGCCCAGGAGCTAATGAAAAACTGTTTTTT
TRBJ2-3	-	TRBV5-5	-	CASSLKTTDTQYF	TGTGCCAGCAGCCTTAAGACAACAGATACGCAGTATTTT
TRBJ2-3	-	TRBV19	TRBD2	CASSIFRGGPTDTQYF	TGTGCCAGTAGTATATTCCGCGGGGGGCCCACAGATACGCAGTATTTT
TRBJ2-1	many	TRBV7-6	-	CASSLGDFSYNEQFF	TGTGCCAGCAGCTTAGGGGACTTCTCCTACAATGAGCAGTTCTTC
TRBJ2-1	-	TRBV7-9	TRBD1	CASSRRDRGAYNEQFF	TGTGCCAGCAGTCGCCGGGACAGGGGAGCCTACAATGAGCAGTTCTTC
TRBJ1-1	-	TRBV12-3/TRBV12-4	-	CASSPSAETEAFF	TGTGCCAGCAGTCCTAGCGCAGAAACTGAAGCTTTCTTT
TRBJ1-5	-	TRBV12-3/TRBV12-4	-	CASSLGQRKHF	TGTGCCAGCAGTTTAGGACAGAGAAAGCATTTT
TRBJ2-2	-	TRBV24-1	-	CATSDSSGLIVDTGELFF	TGTGCCACCAGTGATTCCTCAGGGTTAATTGTGGACACCGGGGAGCTGTTTTTT
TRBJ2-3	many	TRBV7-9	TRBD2	CASSLKRSGGAGLVTDTQYF	TGTGCCAGCAGCTTAAAGCGCAGCGGGGGGGCCGGACTCGTGACAGATACGCAGTATTTT
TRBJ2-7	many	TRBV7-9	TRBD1	CASSYPDRGSYEQYF	TGTGCCAGCAGCTACCCGGACAGGGGGTCCTACGAGCAGTACTTC
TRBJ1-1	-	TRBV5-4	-	CASSTGGPLEAFF	TGTGCCAGCAGCACTGGGGGACCGCTTGAAGCTTTCTTT
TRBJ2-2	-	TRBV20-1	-	CSARVATGELFF	TGCAGTGCTAGGGTGGCCACCGGGGAGCTGTTTTTT
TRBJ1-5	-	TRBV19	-	CASSQGSFSNQPQHF	TGTGCCAGTAGTCAGGGGTCCTTTAGCAATCAGCCCCAGCATTTT
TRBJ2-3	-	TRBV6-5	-	CASSYSVGDTQYF	TGTGCCAGCAGTTACTCGGTAGGAGATACGCAGTATTTT
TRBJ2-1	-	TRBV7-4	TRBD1	CASSNPRDRGVF	TGTGCCAGCAGCAACCCCCGGGACAGGGGGGTCTTC
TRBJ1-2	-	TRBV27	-	CASSPATPDGYTF	TGTGCCAGCAGCCCCGCTACCCCGGATGGCTACACCTTC
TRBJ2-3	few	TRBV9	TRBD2	CASSVESGGATDTQYF	TGTGCCAGCAGCGTAGAGAGCGGGGGGGCCACAGATACGCAGTATTTT
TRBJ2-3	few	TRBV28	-	CASSLTVAIGTDTQYF	TGTGCCAGCAGTTTAACAGTCGCAATAGGCACGGATACGCAGTATTTT
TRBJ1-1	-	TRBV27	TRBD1	CASSPRQGARNTEAFF	TGTGCCAGCAGTCCCCGACAGGGGGCAAGGAACACTGAAGCTTTCTTT
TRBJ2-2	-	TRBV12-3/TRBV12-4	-	CASSYGGDRSNGELFF	TGTGCCAGCAGTTATGGAGGGGACCGATCTAACGGGGAGCTGTTTTTT
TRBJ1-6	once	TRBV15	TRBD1	CATSRNRGRTYNSPLHF	TGTGCCACCAGCAGGAACAGGGGACGGACCTATAATTCACCCCTCCACTTT
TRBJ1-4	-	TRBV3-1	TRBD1	CASSLRTGPNEKLFF	TGTGCCAGCAGCCTCCGGACAGGTCCTAATGAAAAACTGTTTTTT
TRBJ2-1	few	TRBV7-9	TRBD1	CASSLYRDRTYNEQFF	TGTGCCAGCAGCTTATATCGGGACAGGACCTACAATGAGCAGTTCTTC
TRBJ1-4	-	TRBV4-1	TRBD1	CASSQGGTGSNEKLFF	TGCGCCAGCAGCCAAGGAGGGACAGGGTCGAATGAAAAACTGTTTTTT
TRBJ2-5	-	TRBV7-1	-	CASSSVGELGETQYF	TGTGCCAGCAGCTCAGTAGGGGAGTTGGGGGAGACCCAGTACTTC
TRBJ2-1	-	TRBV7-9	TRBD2	CASSLSRGDHNEQFF	TGTGCCAGCAGCTTATCCCGGGGGGACCACAATGAGCAGTTCTTC
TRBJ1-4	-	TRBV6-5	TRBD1	CASSYSTGLPNEKLFF	TGTGCCAGCAGTTACTCGACAGGGCTCCCTAATGAAAAACTGTTTTTT
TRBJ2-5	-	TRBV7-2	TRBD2	CASSLELAGAIPPQETQYF	TGTGCCAGCAGCTTAGAACTAGCGGGGGCGATTCCACCGCAAGAGACCCAGTACTTC
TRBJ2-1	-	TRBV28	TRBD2	CASSKNTGLAGGDEQFF	TGTGCCAGCAGTAAAAATACGGGGCTAGCGGGGGGGGATGAGCAGTTCTTC
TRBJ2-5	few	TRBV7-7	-	CASSQSDRAKETQYF	TGTGCTAGCAGTCAGAGCGACAGAGCGAAAGAGACCCAGTACTTC
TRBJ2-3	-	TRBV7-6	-	CASSLQGFTQYF	TGTGCCAGCAGCCTACAGGGATTTACGCAGTATTTT
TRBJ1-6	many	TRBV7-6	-	CASNSADSPLHF	TGTGCCAGCAACTCGGCGGATTCACCCCTCCACTTT
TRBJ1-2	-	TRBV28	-	CASRSRGDYGYTF	TGTGCCAGCCGATCTCGTGGTGACTATGGCTACACCTTC
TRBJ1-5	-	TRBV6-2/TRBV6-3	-	CASSYGSYSNQPQHF	TGTGCCAGCAGTTACGGATCTTATAGCAATCAGCCCCAGCATTTT